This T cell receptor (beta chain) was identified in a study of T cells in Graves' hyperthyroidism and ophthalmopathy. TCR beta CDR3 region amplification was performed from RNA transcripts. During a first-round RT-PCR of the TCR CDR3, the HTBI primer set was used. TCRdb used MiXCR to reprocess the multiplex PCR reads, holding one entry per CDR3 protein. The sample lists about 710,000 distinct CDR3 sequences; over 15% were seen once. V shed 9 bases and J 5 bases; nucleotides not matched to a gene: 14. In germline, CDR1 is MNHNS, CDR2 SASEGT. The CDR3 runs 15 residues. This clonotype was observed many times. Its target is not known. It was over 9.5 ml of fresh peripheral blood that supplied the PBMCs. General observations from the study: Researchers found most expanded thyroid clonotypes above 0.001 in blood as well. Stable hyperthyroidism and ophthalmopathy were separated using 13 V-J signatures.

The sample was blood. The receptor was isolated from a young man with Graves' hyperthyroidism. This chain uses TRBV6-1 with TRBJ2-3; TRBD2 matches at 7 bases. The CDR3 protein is CASTKAAGIGDTQYF. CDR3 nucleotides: TGTGCCAGTACGAAGGCAGCGGGAATAGGAGATACGCAGTATTTT.